This TCR beta chain was sequenced for a study of a mutant IDH1 vaccine in newly diagnosed glioma. Study at large: Across weeks 1, 3, 5, 7, 11, 15, 19 and 23, patients received a vaccination each time, eight in all.

Time point meaning: week 5, during vaccination. Each dose delivered 300 ug of mutant IDH1 20-mer peptide subcutaneously with imiquimod. Germline assignment: CDR1 MNHEY and CDR2 SMNVEV (reference sequence). The CDR3 runs to 15 residues. V dropped 6 bases and J dropped 6 bases, with 21 bases sitting between them. Clones were read by immunoSEQ multiplex PCR, and TCRdb kept only the in-frame ones, dropping some. This table has 75,000 to 85,000 clones, 90% to 95% appearing once. On this clone: The antigen is unknown.

Sequenced material: PBMCs, taken from a glioma patient whose treatment included an IDH1 peptide vaccine. The TCR sequence derives from a woman aged 45-59 years with glioma. The rearrangement links TRBV27 to TRBJ2-7, with D tentatively TRBD1 (8 bases). The CDR3 spells CASRVGGTGSVEQYF. The CDR3 nucleotides read TGTGCCAGCAGGGTGGGGGGGACAGGTTCAGTCGAGCAGTACTTC.